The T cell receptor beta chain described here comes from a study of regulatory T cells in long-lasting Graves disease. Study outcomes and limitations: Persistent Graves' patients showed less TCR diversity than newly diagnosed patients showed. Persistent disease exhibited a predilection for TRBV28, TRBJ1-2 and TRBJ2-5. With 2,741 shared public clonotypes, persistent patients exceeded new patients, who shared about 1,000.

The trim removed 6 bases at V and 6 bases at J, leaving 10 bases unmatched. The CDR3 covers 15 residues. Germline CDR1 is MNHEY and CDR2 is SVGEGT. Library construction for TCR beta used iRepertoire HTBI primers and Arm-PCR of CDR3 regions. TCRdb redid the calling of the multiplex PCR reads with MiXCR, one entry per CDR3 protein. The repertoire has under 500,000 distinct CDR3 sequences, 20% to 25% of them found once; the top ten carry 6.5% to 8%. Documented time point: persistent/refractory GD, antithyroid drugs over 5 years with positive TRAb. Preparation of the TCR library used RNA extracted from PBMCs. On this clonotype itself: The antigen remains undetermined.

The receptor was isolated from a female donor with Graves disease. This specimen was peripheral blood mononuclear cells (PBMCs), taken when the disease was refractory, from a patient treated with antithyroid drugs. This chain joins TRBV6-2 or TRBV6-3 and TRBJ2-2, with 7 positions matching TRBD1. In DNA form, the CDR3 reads TGTGCCAGCAGCCCTGACAGGGTGTTCGCCGGGGAGCTGTTTTTT. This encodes CASSPDRVFAGELFF.